A single sample is the source of the 23 T cell receptor beta chains below, sequenced in a study of TIL therapy for anti-PD-1-resistant metastatic lung cancer. The time point is: pre-treatment sample, taken before nivolumab and TIL therapy. The immunoSEQ assay was v3. Generated by immunoSEQ multiplex PCR, the TCRdb table keeps only in-frame clones and is missing some. The repertoire includes about 57,000 clones, around three quarters of them detected once, and about 5% sits in the top ten. This specimen consisted of blood, obtained at baseline. The source of these receptors is a woman aged 30-85 years with non-small cell lung cancer.

V and J are TRBV4-1 and TRBJ2-7; D remains unclear. The CDR3 length is 13 residues. Germline V gives CDR1 MGHRA, CDR2 YSYEKL. V lost 4 bases, J lost 6 bases, and 13 bases lay in between. CDR3 sequence reads: CASSPQLNGEQYF. In DNA, the CDR3 is TGCGCCAGCAGCCCGCAACTAAACGGCGAGCAGTACTTC.

The chain recombines TRBV18 with TRBJ1-2; weak D call: TRBD1 (5 bases). The CDR3 is 16 amino acids. V was trimmed by 3 bases and J by 3 bases, leaving 17 bases between them. From germline, CDR1 is KGHSH and CDR2 LQKENI. The CDR3 here is CASSPPIEGLHYGYTF. In DNA, the CDR3 is TGTGCCAGCTCACCGCCTATCGAGGGGCTGCACTATGGCTACACCTTC.

V is TRBV14 and J is TRBJ1-2, with D uncertain. Trimming stripped 0 bases from V and 4 bases from J, with 9 bases between. In germline, CDR1 is SGHDN, CDR2 FVKESK. This CDR3 is 14 amino acids long. CDR3 amino acids: CASSQEARIYGYTF. CDR3 in DNA: TGTGCCAGCAGCCAAGAGGCACGGATCTATGGCTACACCTTC.

In its sample, this clone was seen a few times. The chain's CDR3 is CASGRTPRTASGNTIYF. CDR3 nucleotides: TGTGCCAGCGGCAGAACCCCCCGGACAGCCTCTGGAAACACCATATATTTT. V usage is TRBV9 and J usage is TRBJ1-3; tentative D call: TRBD1 (6 bases). V lost 7 bases, J lost 0 bases, and 20 bases lay in between. CDR1 SGDLS and CDR2 YYNGEE come from the germline V gene. The CDR3 spans 17 residues.

The chain has TRBV7-8 and TRBJ2-7; D is possibly TRBD1 (5 bases). This CDR3 spans 15 amino acids. V lost 6 bases and J 0 bases, leaving 15 bases between the germline ends. CDR1 and CDR2 from the germline V gene are SGHVS and FQNEAQ. The CDR3 protein is CASRARQSLSYEQYF. CDR3 sequence (DNA): TGTGCCAGCAGAGCGAGACAGTCTCTCTCCTACGAGCAGTACTTC.

The chain is built from TRBV30 and TRBJ2-3; TRBD1 matches at 11 bases. J lost 8 bases, V lost 3 bases, and 10 bases had no gene match. CDR3 length equals 15 residues. CDR1 and CDR2 (germline): GTSNPN, SVGIG (reference sequence). The CDR3 DNA sequence: TGTGCCTGGAGGGCTAGGGGACAGGGGGTTGGTACGCAGTATTTT. It is translated as CAWRARGQGVGTQYF.

In nucleotides, the CDR3 is TGTGCCAGCAGTGAAGTGGGGGGAACTAATGAAAAACTGTTTTTT. Amino acids: CASSEVGGTNEKLFF. This chain joins TRBV6-1 and TRBJ1-4; D perhaps matches TRBD1 (5 bases). CDR1 is MNHNS, CDR2 SASEGT, per germline. Deletions cut 1 base from V and 1 base from J, with 7 bases between. The CDR3 totals 15 residues.

CDR3 amino acids: CAWRADSYEQYF. The CDR3, as DNA: TGTGCCTGGAGGGCGGACAGTTACGAGCAGTACTTC. The chain joins TRBV30 to TRBJ2-7, with D perhaps matching TRBD1 (6 bases). V dropped 3 bases and J dropped 4 bases, with 10 bases sitting between them. The CDR3 sequence is 12 residues long. Germline V gene lookup returns CDR1 GTSNPN and CDR2 SVGIG (reference sequence).

The chain joins TRBV2 to TRBJ1-2; 9 nucleotides match TRBD1. Germline V gene data show CDR1 as SNHLY and CDR2 as FYNNEI. V lost 7 bases, J lost 2 bases, and 5 bases stayed unmatched. The CDR3 runs 14 residues. The CDR3 bases are TGTGCCAGCAAGGGACAGGGATGGAACTATGGCTACACCTTC. As protein: CASKGQGWNYGYTF.

This clone has just one count. V usage is TRBV7-2 and J usage is TRBJ1-2, with D possibly TRBD1 on 6 matching bases. This CDR3 region has 13 residues. Germline assignment: CDR1 SGHTA and CDR2 FQGNSA. The ends were cut back, 3 bases at V and 6 bases at J, with 11 bases in the middle. CDR3: CASSLGGQNGYTF. The CDR3 nucleotides are TGTGCCAGCAGCTTGGGGGGGCAGAATGGCTACACCTTC.

The chain employs TRBV5-4 and TRBJ2-3; 10 bases align to TRBD2. V was pared by 0 bases and J by 2 bases, with 9 bases of the junction left unmatched. Looked up from germline, CDR1 is SGHNT and CDR2 is YYREEE (reference sequence). There are 18 residues in the CDR3. The CDR3 is CASSLGPGLAGATDTQYF. In DNA form, the CDR3 reads TGTGCCAGCAGCTTGGGCCCCGGGCTAGCGGGGGCCACAGATACGCAGTATTTT.

Only one count was recorded for this clone. The gene calls are TRBV20-1 and TRBJ1-2; D gene ambiguous. The CDR3 sequence is 10 residues long. From germline, CDR1 is DFQATT and CDR2 SNEGSKA (reference sequence). The CDR3 loop reads CTMDPNGYTF. The CDR3 DNA follows: TGCACTATGGACCCTAATGGCTACACCTTC.

The count of this clone is one. The chain links TRBV29-1 to TRBJ2-3; either TRBD1 or TRBD2 may fit D (5 bases each). The CDR3 sequence is 15 residues long. Trimming cost V 4 bases and J 0 bases, with 14 bases left between them. Germline CDR1 SQVTM, CDR2 ANQGSEA. The CDR3 here is CSVGTGTGSTDTQYF. The CDR3 region has the DNA TGCAGCGTTGGAACGGGGACGGGGAGCACAGATACGCAGTATTTT.

CDR3 protein: CASSQDGQGPIYGYTF. CDR3 sequence (DNA): TGTGCCAGCAGCCAAGACGGACAGGGGCCAATATATGGCTACACCTTC. This chain joins TRBV4-2 and TRBJ1-2; 9 bases fit TRBD1. The CDR3 is 16 residues long. The V gene's germline CDR1 is LGHNA and CDR2 YNFKEQ. V lost 0 bases to trimming and J lost 5 bases; unmatched junction nucleotides: 7.

The chain couples TRBV6-6 to TRBJ1-2, with 7 bases that match TRBD1. The CDR3 is 14 amino acids. V dropped 8 bases and J dropped 1; count of bases not matched to a gene: 7. CDR1 is MNHNY and CDR2 is SVGAGI in the germline V gene (reference sequence). The CDR3 DNA follows: TGTGCCAGCCGGCTAGGACAGGATAACTATGGCTACACCTTC. It translates to CASRLGQDNYGYTF.

The chain combines TRBV6-1 with TRBJ1-1; possible D gene TRBD1, 6 bases. The length of the CDR3 is 14 residues. The V gene's germline CDR1 is MNHNS and CDR2 SASEGT. V lost 7 bases, J lost 1 base, and 13 bases lay in between. The CDR3 DNA sequence: TGTGCCAGCACACAGGGACGGGGGAACACTGAAGCTTTCTTT. It encodes CASTQGRGNTEAFF.

This chain uses TRBV20-1 with TRBJ1-1; D possibly corresponds to TRBD1 (5 bases). The ends were cut back, 1 base at V and 7 bases at J, with 7 bases in the middle. Germline CDR1 reads DFQATT; CDR2 reads SNEGSKA (reference sequence). CDR3 length: 11 amino acids. The CDR3 sequence is CSARGRVEAFF. In nucleotides, the CDR3 is TGCAGTGCTAGAGGCAGGGTTGAAGCTTTCTTT.

V gene TRBV5-1 combines with J gene TRBJ1-1; D is undetermined. CDR3 length equals 13 residues. V was shortened by 1 base and J by 7 bases, with 11 bases between the two germline ends. In germline, CDR1 is SGHRS, CDR2 YFSETQ. CDR3 protein: CASSLSGDLEAFF. The CDR3 bases are TGCGCCAGCAGCTTGAGCGGGGATCTTGAAGCTTTCTTT.

Points on this clone: Other DNA sequences within the sample encode an identical CDR3. The V gene is TRBV5-1, the J gene TRBJ1-1; TRBD1 is a possible D gene (6 bases). The CDR3 is 13 residues long. V shed 1 base and J shed 11 bases, with 15 bases lying between them. Germline V gives CDR1 SGHRS, CDR2 YFSETQ. The CDR3 nucleotides are TGCGCCAGCAGCTTGACAGGGCAGAATGAGGCTTTCTTT. It translates to CASSLTGQNEAFF.

This clone was detected only once. V and J are TRBV11-2 and TRBJ2-5; D might be TRBD1 or TRBD2, each matching 5 bases. The germline V gene has CDR1 SGHAT and CDR2 FQNNGV. With 10 bases removed from V and 5 bases from J, the gap between germline ends came to 17 bases. The CDR3 sequence is 13 residues long. CDR3 loop: CANSLGGRETQYF. DNA for the CDR3: TGTGCCAACTCACTTGGGGGTCGGGAGACCCAGTACTTC.

The chain employs TRBV14 and TRBJ2-7; 12 positions match TRBD2. CDR3 size: 14 residues. V was clipped by 4 bases and J by 7 bases; unmatched bases: 5. The germline gives CDR1 SGHDN, CDR2 FVKESK. The CDR3 protein is CASSPSGGAGEQYF. The CDR3 DNA sequence: TGTGCCAGCAGCCCTAGCGGGGGGGCTGGGGAGCAGTACTTC.

This clone was recorded only once. The J gene is TRBJ2-1, the V gene TRBV19; D is uncertain. This CDR3 contains 14 residues. Deletions cut 5 bases from V and 4 bases from J, with 12 bases between. Germline V CDR1 and CDR2: LNHDA, SQIVND (reference sequence). CDR3 in DNA: TGTGCCAGTAGTCCATACCCTATTTACAATGAGCAGTTCTTC. This codes for CASSPYPIYNEQFF.

The count of this clone is one. The chain joins TRBV15 to TRBJ1-5; D unresolved. The V gene lost 0 bases and the J gene lost 3 bases, with 15 bases spanning the gap. This CDR3 has 17 residues. Germline V gene sequence: CDR1 LNHNV, CDR2 YYDKDF (reference sequence). In DNA, the CDR3 is TGTGCCACCAGCAGAGATTACGGAGAGAGGGTCAATCAGCCCCAGCATTTT. Translating gives CATSRDYGERVNQPQHF.